This TCR beta chain was observed in a study of neoadjuvant nivolumab and ipilimumab in lung cancer. The table lists this clone with a count of one. What it binds is unknown. The method was immunoSEQ multiplex PCR; TCRdb's version includes in-frame clones alone and lacks a portion of them. This repertoire shows 30,000 to 45,000 clones, roughly nine tenths found once; its top ten account for 2.5% to 3.5%. Study-wide results and limits: TCR richness and clonality were higher in tumors than adjacent uninvolved lung. Pathologic regression was not significantly tied to TCR clonality. Higher pretherapy blood TCR richness went with higher resected-tumor richness.

The V gene lost 3 bases and the J gene lost 5 bases, with 14 bases spanning the gap. The CDR3 spans 15 residues. Germline V gene lookup returns CDR1 MNHEY and CDR2 SMNVEV (reference sequence). This sequence joins TRBV27 and TRBJ2-1; TRBD2 is a possible D gene (5 bases). This specimen consisted of peripheral blood, obtained before neoadjuvant nivolumab, alone or with ipilimumab. The receptor was isolated from an adult with non-small cell lung cancer. The CDR3 region has the DNA TGTGCCAGCAGTTTCCTGCCCACTAGAAACAATGAGCAGTTCTTC. Residues: CASSFLPTRNNEQFF.